This TCR beta chain was documented in a study of high-grade serous ovarian cancer treatment subgroups. Study-level information: Mean per sample: around 13,000 reads, around 7,100 unique TCR beta rearrangements.

Findings and caveats of the study: Tumors within one patient showed repertoire similarity of roughly 0.1 to 0.85. TCR clonal relatedness correlated positively with neoantigen level.

Turning to this clone: Its cognate antigen is unknown.

Germline V CDR1 and CDR2: MGHRA, YSYEKL. The V segment lost 8 bases and the J segment 5 bases; nucleotides outside the gene matches: 4. The CDR3 covers 13 residues. Tumor tissue was taken before any definitive surgery or chemotherapy was given. Repertoires were generated with immunoSEQ multiplex PCR, while TCRdb's copy carries only in-frame clones and drops some. In the table there are 13,000 or so clones, about nine tenths of which are singletons. Sequencing used tumor tissue. The TCR originated in a human donor with high-grade serous ovarian cancer. The chain recombines TRBV4-1 with TRBJ2-7; 12 positions match TRBD1. Here the CDR3 reads CASSGQGAHEQYF. The DNA for the CDR3 is TGCGCCAGCTCGGGACAGGGGGCCCACGAGCAGTACTTC.